In its sample, the clone carrying this T cell receptor beta chain was seen once. The V end lost 4 bases, the J end lost 3 bases, and 10 bases lay between the germline ends. Germline lookup yields CDR1 SGHTA and CDR2 FQGTGA. This CDR3 spans 15 amino acids. Original handling: Amplification from reference gene primers served as the basis for estimated nucleated cell counts. Clones were read by immunoSEQ multiplex PCR, and TCRdb kept only the in-frame ones, dropping some. That table furnishes V, J and clone size, whereas the DNA furnished D and trimming. The sample includes about 350,000 clones, around nine tenths seen only once; the top ten take 3.9%. These data come from a study of blood T cell repertoires in COVID-19. The overall study: COVID-19 samples, acute and convalescent, were from the United States, Italy and Spain. Nucleic acid was either cDNA or gDNA, and it came from T cells, B-cell-depleted T cells, or PBMCs.

Sequenced sample: peripheral blood. The V call is TRBV7-3, the J call TRBJ2-6; no clear D. The sequence derives from a woman aged 60-70 years with COVID-19, enrolled during active disease. CDR3 in DNA: TGTGCCAGCAGCTCACTTTCAAGTGGGGCCAACGTCCTGACTTTC. Protein sequence: CASSSLSSGANVLTF.